Described below is a single T cell receptor (beta chain) sequence and its context. Its antigen is not identified. Time point: new active TB diagnosis, blood taken before or within 7 days of starting treatment. Looked up from germline, CDR1 is MDHEN and CDR2 is SYDVKM. V trimming: 6 bases; J trimming: 6 bases; junction bases outside the gene matches: 7. The CDR3 loop spans 14 amino acids. This specimen comes from a study of T cells in tuberculosis. Study results and caveats: Samples were chosen by availability of cryopreserved specimens. Active tuberculosis alpha repertoires lay closer to GMM-specific TCRs than controls'.

Libraries were prepared by immunoSEQ multiplex PCR; TCRdb keeps only in-frame clonotypes and omits some of them. The profile covers fewer than 35,000 clones, with more than 70% appearing a single time and about 5.5% taken by the ten largest. This receptor was obtained from an adult with tuberculosis. The J gene is TRBJ1-4, the V gene TRBV28, with 7 bases aligning to TRBD1. This specimen was PBMCs, taken at tuberculosis diagnosis. DNA of the CDR3: TGTGCCAGCAGGAACTACAGGGGTGATGAAAAACTGTTTTTT. It encodes CASRNYRGDEKLFF.